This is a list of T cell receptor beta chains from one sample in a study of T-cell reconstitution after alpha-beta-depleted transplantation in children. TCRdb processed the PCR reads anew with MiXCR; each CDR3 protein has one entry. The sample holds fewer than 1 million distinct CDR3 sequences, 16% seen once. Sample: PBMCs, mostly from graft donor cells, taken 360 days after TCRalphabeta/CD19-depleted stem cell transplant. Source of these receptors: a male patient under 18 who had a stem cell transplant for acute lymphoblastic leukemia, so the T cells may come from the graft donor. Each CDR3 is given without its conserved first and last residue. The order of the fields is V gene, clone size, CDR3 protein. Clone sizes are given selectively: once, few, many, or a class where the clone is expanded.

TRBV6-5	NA	ASSYSPRSSYNEQF
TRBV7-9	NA	ASSLGGLQGYT
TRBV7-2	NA	ASTHLRAQGSDTQY
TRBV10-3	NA	AISDPPGEGSPLH
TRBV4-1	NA	ASSQVLAGEGTGELF
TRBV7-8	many	ASSLGGSEQY
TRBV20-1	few	SASPRGPVGELF
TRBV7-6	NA	ASSWRYGGDEKLF
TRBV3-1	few	ASSQELAGLEADTQY
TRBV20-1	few	SAPSREAFWETQY
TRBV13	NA	ASSFGEGGGSDSPLH
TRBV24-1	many	ATSDPRTSGSDEQF
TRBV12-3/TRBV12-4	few	ASRDLSDEQF
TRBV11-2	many	ASSPGTLNEQF
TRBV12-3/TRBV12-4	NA	ASLLEQGKTDTQY
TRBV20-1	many	SARETGASYGYT
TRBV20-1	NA	SARKGGTTKSIQY
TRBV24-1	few	ATSEGGSSYEQY
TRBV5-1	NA	ASSLQIGGAQY
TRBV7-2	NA	ASSAGTGVPYEQY
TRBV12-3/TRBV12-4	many	ASSSGTSLTDTQY
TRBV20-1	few	SVSWAGSVRETQY
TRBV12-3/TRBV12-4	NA	ASSRRGDSWASEQY
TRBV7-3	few	ASSAPSAGGMGEQF
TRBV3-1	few	ASSQDLRTSLIHEQF
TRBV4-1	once	ASSQDLAGGWKTGELF
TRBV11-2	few	ASSNGRQGAPGTDTQY
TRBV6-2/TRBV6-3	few	ASSHSRGQF
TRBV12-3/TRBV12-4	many	ASSLPGLAGSDTQY
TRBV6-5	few	ASRTRTGLIYEQY
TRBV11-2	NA	ASSLIQVNTGELF
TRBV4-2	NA	ASSQDAVVQNTGELF
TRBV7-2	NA	ASSFSGTSGRVNTQY